This T cell receptor beta chain was found in a study of shared clonotypes between healthy human individuals. Turning to the study itself: Three plates each covered CD4 naive and memory; CD8 naive two, CD8 memory one.

Overall study results and limits: Clonotypes not shared had lower generation probabilities than those common to all four donors. Large depth notwithstanding, sorted-subset sequencing proved incomplete by rarefaction. Clonotype sharing among donors was expected to depend on sequencing depth.

CDR1 DFQATT and CDR2 SNEGSKA come from the germline V gene (reference sequence). With 6 bases clipped from V and 7 bases from J, the junction kept 6 bases outside the gene matches. The CDR3 covers 11 residues. Sequenced by immunoSEQ multiplex PCR; TCRdb stores in-frame clones only, minus some. Here the sample spans roughly 1,100,000 clones, approximately 68% being singletons. Remarks on this clone: Its antigen is not known.

The specimen was memory CD4+ T cells sorted from blood. Documented subset: CD45RA-negative fraction. The receptor's source is a man aged 18 to 29 in good health. V is TRBV20-1 and J is TRBJ2-7, with TRBD2 matching over 7 bases. The CDR3 is CSATTLAEQYF. CDR3 nucleotides: TGCAGTGCGACAACACTAGCGGAGCAGTACTTC.